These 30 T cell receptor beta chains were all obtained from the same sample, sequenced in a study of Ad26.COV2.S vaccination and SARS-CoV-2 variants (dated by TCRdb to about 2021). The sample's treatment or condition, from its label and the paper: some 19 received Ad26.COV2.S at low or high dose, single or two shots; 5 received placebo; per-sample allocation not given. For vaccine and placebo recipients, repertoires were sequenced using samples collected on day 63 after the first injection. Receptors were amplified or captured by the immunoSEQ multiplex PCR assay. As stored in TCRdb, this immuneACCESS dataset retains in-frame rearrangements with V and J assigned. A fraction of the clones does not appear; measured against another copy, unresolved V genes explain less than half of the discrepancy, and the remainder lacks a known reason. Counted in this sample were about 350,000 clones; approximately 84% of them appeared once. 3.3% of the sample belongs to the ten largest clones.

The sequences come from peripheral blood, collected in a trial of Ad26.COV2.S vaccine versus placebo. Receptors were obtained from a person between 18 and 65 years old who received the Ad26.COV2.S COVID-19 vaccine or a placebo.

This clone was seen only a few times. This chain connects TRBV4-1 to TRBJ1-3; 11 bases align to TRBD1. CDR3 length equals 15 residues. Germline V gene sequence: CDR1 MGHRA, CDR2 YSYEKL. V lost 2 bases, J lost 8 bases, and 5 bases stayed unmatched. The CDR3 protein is CASSQPGQGADTIYF. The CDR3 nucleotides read TGCGCCAGCAGCCAACCCGGACAGGGGGCGGACACCATATATTTT.

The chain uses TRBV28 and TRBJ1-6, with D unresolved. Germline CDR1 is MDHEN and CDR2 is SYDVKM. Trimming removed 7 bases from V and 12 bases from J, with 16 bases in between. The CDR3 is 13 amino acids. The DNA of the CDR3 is TGTGCCAGCAAACCCTACATACCTTTACCCCTCCACTTT. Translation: CASKPYIPLPLHF.

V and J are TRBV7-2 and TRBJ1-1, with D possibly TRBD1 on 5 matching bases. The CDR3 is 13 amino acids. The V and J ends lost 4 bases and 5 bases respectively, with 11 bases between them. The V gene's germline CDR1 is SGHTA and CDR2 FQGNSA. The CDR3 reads CASSSSGGTEAFF. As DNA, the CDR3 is TGTGCCAGCAGCTCCTCGGGGGGGACTGAAGCTTTCTTT. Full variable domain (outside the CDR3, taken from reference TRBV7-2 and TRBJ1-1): GAGVSQSPSNKVTEKGKDVELRCDPISGHTALYWYRQSLGQGLEFLIYFQGNSAPDKSGLPSDRFSAERTGGSVSTLTIQRTQQEDSAVYLCASSSSGGTEAFFGQGTRLTVV.

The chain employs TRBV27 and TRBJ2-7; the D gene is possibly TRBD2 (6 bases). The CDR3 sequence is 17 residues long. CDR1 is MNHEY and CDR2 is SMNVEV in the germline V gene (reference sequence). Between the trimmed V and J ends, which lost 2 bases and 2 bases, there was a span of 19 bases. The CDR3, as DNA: TGTGCCAGCAGTTTACAGGGAGTCCGGGACTCCGCCTACGAGCAGTACTTC. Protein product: CASSLQGVRDSAYEQYF.

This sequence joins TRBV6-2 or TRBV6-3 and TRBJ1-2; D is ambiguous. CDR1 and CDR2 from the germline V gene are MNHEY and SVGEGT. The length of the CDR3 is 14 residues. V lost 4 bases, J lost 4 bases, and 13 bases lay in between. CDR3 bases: TGTGCCAGCAGTTCCCTTGGATTCTTCTATGGCTACACCTTC. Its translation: CASSSLGFFYGYTF.

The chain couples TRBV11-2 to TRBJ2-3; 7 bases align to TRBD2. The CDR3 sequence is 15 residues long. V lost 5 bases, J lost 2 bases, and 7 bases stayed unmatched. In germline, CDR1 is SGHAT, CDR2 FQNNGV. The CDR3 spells CASSKAGVNTDTQYF. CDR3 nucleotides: TGTGCCAGCAGCAAGGCGGGAGTGAACACAGATACGCAGTATTTT.

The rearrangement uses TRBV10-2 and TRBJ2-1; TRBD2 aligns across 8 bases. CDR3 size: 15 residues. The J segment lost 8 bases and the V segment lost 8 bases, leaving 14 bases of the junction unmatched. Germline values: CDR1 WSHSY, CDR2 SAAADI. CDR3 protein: CASSEWTGGPDEQFF. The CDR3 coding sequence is TGCGCCAGCTCCGAGTGGACGGGGGGGCCCGATGAGCAGTTCTTC.

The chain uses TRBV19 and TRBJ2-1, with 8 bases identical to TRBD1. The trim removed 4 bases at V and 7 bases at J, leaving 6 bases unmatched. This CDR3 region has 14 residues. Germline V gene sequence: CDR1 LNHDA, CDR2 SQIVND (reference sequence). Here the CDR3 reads CASSKTGVGNEQFF. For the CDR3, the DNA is TGTGCCAGTAGTAAGACAGGGGTAGGGAATGAGCAGTTCTTC. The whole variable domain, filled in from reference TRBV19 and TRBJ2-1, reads DGGITQSPKYLFRKEGQNVTLSCEQNLNHDAMYWYRQDPGQGLRLIYYSQIVNDFQKGDIAEGYSVSREKKESFPLTVTSAQKNPTAFYLCASSKTGVGNEQFFGPGTRLTVL.

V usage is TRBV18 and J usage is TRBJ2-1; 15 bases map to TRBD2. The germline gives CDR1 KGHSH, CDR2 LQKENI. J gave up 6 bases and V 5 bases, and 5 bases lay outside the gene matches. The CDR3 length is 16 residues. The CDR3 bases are TGTGCCAGCTCAGAAAGGACTAGCGGGGGGGCCAATGAGCAGTTCTTC. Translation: CASSERTSGGANEQFF.

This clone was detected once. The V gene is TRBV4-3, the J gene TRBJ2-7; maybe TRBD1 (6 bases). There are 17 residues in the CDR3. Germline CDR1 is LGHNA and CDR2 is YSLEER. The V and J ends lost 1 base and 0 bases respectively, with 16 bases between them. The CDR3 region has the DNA TGCGCCAGCAGCCAAGCCTTAGGGGGACGGTACTCCTACGAGCAGTACTTC. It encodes CASSQALGGRYSYEQYF.

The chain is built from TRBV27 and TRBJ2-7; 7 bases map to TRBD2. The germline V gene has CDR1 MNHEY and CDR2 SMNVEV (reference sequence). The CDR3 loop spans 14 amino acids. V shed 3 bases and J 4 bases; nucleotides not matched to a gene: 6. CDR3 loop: CASSLRGSEYEQYF. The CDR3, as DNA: TGTGCCAGCAGTTTGCGCGGGAGCGAGTACGAGCAGTACTTC.

The CDR3 loop reads CASSLAPPLQDTQYF. CDR3 bases: TGTGCCAGCAGCTTAGCGCCCCCGTTGCAAGATACGCAGTATTTT. This sequence joins TRBV7-2 and TRBJ2-3; D unclear. Trimming removed 0 bases at V and 5 bases at J, with 12 bases between. CDR3 length: 15 amino acids. Germline CDR1 SGHTA, CDR2 FQGNSA.

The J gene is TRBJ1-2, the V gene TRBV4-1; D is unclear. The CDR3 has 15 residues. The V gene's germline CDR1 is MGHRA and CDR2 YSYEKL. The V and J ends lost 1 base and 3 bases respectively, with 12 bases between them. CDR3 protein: CASSQVQRADYGYTF. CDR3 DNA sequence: TGCGCCAGCAGCCAAGTACAAAGGGCTGACTATGGCTACACCTTC.

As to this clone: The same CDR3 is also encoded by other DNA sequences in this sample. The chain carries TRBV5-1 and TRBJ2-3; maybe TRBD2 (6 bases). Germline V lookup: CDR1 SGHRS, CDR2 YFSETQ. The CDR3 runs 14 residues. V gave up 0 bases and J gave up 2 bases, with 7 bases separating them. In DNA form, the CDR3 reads TGCGCCAGCAGCTTGGCGGGAGACACAGATACGCAGTATTTT. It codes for CASSLAGDTDTQYF. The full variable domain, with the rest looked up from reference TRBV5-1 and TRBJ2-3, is KAGVTQTPRYLIKTRGQQVTLSCSPISGHRSVSWYQQTPGQGLQFLFEYFSETQRNKGNFPGRFSGRQFSNSRSEMNVSTLELGDSALYLCASSLAGDTDTQYFGPGTRLTVL.

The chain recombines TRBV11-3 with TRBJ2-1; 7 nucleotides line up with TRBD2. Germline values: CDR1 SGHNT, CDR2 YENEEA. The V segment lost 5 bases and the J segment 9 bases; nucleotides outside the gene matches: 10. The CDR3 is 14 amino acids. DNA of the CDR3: TGTGCCAGCAGCCGATTTAGCGGGTCCGGTGAGCAGTTCTTC. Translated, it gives CASSRFSGSGEQFF.

The CDR3 bases are TGTGCCAGCAGGCGACTAGCGGGGGGCTCAGATACGCAGTATTTT. The encoded protein is CASRRLAGGSDTQYF. V usage is TRBV7-2 and J usage is TRBJ2-3, with 13 bases matching TRBD2. Losses at the gene ends were 6 bases for V and 4 bases for J; bases not matched to a gene: 4. This CDR3 has 15 amino acids. CDR1 is SGHTA and CDR2 is FQGNSA in the germline V gene.

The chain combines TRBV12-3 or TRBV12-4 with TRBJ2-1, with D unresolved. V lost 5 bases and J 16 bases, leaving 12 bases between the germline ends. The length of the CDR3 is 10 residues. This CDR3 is CASSPKTGFF. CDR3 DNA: TGTGCCAGCAGTCCAAAGACTGGATTCTTC.

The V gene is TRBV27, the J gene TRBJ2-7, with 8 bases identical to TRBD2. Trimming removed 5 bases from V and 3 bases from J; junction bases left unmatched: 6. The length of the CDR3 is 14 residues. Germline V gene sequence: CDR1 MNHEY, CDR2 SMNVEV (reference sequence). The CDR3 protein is CASSRTGTSYEQYF. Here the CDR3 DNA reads TGTGCCAGCAGTAGGACCGGGACTAGCTACGAGCAGTACTTC.

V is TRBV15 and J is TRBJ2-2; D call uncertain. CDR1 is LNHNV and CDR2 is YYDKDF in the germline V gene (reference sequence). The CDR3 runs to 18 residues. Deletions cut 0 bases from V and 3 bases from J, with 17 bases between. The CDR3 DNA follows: TGTGCCACCAGCAGAGATCTTCGGGCGGTACAAGACACCGGGGAGCTGTTTTTT. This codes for CATSRDLRAVQDTGELFF.

The CDR3 region has the DNA TGCGCCAGCAGCCAAGACCCCATTAACACAGATACGCAGTATTTT. Its translation: CASSQDPINTDTQYF. The rearrangement joins TRBV4-1 to TRBJ2-3, with D uncertain. V lost 0 bases and J lost 2, with 9 bases in between. The CDR3 spans 15 residues. Germline V gene data show CDR1 as MGHRA and CDR2 as YSYEKL.

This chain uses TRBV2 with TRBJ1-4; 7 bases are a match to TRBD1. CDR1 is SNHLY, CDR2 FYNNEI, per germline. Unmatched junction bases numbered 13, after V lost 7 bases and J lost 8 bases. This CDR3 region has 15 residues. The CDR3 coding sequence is TGTGCCAGCACCACATCAGGACAGGAGGGGGAAAAACTGTTTTTT. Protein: CASTTSGQEGEKLFF.

Here the CDR3 DNA reads TGTGCCATCAGTTTGGGCAGCCCCGCTGAAGCTTTCTTT. Its translation: CAISLGSPAEAFF. The genes are TRBV10-3 and TRBJ1-1, with no clear D. The CDR3 is 13 residues long. V was clipped by 5 bases and J by 6 bases, with 13 bases between them. CDR1 is ENHRY, CDR2 SYGVKD, per germline.

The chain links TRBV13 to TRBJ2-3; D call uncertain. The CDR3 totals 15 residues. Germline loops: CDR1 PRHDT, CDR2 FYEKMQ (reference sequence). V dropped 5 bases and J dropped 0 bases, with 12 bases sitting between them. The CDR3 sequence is CASSLPLTSTDTQYF. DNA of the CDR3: TGTGCCAGCAGCCTTCCTCTCACTAGCACAGATACGCAGTATTTT.

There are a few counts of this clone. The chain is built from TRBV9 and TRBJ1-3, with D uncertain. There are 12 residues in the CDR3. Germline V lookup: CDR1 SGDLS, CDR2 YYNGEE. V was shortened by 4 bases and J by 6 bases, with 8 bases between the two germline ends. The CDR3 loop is CASSPSENTIYF. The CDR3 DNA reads TGTGCCAGCAGCCCCAGCGAAAACACCATATATTTT.

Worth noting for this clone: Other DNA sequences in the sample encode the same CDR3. This chain's CDR3 is CASSRNTGELFF. In nucleotides, the CDR3 is TGTGCCAGCAGCCGAAACACCGGGGAGCTGTTTTTT. The V and J genes are TRBV27 and TRBJ2-2; D gene unclear. Germline V gene data show CDR1 as MNHEY and CDR2 as SMNVEV (reference sequence). This CDR3 comprises 12 residues. The V gene lost 6 bases and the J gene lost 2 bases, with 4 bases spanning the gap.

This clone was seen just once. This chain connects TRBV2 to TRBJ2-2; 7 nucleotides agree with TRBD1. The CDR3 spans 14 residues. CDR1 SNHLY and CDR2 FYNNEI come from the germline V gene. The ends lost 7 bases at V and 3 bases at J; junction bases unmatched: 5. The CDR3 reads CASKVGQHTGELFF. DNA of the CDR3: TGTGCCAGCAAGGTGGGACAGCACACCGGGGAGCTGTTTTTT.

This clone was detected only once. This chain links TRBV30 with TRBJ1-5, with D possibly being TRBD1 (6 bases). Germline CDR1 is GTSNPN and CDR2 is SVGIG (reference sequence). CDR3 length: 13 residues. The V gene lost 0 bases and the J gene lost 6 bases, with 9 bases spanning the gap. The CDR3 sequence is CAWSVGGIQPQHF. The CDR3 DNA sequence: TGTGCCTGGAGTGTGGGGGGCATTCAGCCCCAGCATTTT. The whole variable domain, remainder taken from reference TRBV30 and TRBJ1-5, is SQTIHQWPATLVQPVGSPLSLECTVEGTSNPNLYWYRQAAGRGLQLLFYSVGIGQISSEVPQNLSASRPQDRQFILSSKKLLLSDSGFYLCAWSVGGIQPQHFGDGTRLSIL.

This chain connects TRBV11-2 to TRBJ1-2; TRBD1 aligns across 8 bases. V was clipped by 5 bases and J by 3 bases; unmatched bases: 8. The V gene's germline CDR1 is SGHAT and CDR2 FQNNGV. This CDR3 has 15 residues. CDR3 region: CASSLKGQGDYGYTF. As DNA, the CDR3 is TGTGCCAGCAGCCTAAAAGGACAGGGAGACTATGGCTACACCTTC.

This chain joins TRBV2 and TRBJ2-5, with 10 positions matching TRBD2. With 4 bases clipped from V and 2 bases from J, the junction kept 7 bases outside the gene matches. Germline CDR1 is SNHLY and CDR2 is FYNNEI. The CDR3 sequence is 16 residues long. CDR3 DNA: TGTGCCAGCAGTGGGATTTCAGCGGGGGGGCAAGAGACCCAGTACTTC. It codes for CASSGISAGGQETQYF.

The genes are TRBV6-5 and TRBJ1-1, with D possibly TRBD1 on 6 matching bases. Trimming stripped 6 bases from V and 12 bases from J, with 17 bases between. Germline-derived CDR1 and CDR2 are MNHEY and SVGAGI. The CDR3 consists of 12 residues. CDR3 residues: CASRTPGQETFF. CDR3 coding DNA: TGTGCCAGCAGGACACCGGGACAAGAAACTTTCTTT.